The 26 T cell receptor beta chains reported below all come from one sample, sequenced in a study of blood T cell repertoires in COVID-19 (dated by TCRdb to the early 2020s). The library was prepared using the immunoSEQ multiplex PCR assay. TCRdb's version of the immuneACCESS table is confined to in-frame rearrangements and falls short of the full clone set. An unresolved V gene accounts for under half of the shortfall where checked; the remainder is of unknown origin. The sample has 150,000 to 200,000 clones on record, roughly 79% of them singletons. About 6.9% of the sample belongs to the ten largest clones. What was sequenced was peripheral blood. The source of these receptors is a human donor with acute or convalescent COVID-19. The donor label of this sample is uncertain.

The chain links TRBV27 to TRBJ2-7, with 7 nucleotides matching TRBD2. The CDR3 sequence is 18 residues long. In germline, CDR1 is MNHEY, CDR2 SMNVEV (reference sequence). J was trimmed by 5 bases and V by 2 bases; bases with no gene match: 18. DNA for the CDR3: TGTGCCAGCAGTTTACCCCATTGTGTTCGCGGGAGTCCAGACGAGCAGTACTTC. This gives the protein CASSLPHCVRGSPDEQYF.

The J gene is TRBJ1-1, the V gene TRBV30, with D possibly TRBD1 on 5 matching bases. Trimming pared 5 bases from V and 1 base from J, leaving 14 bases between. The CDR3 runs 14 residues. Germline lookup yields CDR1 GTSNPN and CDR2 SVGIG (reference sequence). The DNA of the CDR3 is TGTGCCTGGGGATACCAAACAGGGAACACTGAAGCTTTCTTT. It translates to CAWGYQTGNTEAFF. Variable domain in full (rest from reference TRBV30 and TRBJ1-1): SQTIHQWPATLVQPVGSPLSLECTVEGTSNPNLYWYRQAAGRGLQLLFYSVGIGQISSEVPQNLSASRPQDRQFILSSKKLLLSDSGFYLCAWGYQTGNTEAFFGQGTRLTVV.

The chain combines TRBV3-1 (or the pseudogene TRBV3-2) with TRBJ2-5, with TRBD2 matching 7 bases. The CDR3 is 17 residues long. Germline V gene sequence: CDR1 LGHDT, CDR2 YNNKEL (reference sequence). Germline trimming cut 5 bases from V and 2 bases from J; bases unmatched to any gene: 14. Here the CDR3 reads CASSTAFTLREQETQYF. The CDR3 DNA reads TGTGCCAGCAGCACCGCCTTTACGTTGCGGGAGCAAGAGACCCAGTACTTC.

The chain is built from TRBV5-4 and TRBJ2-1; 15 bases align to TRBD2. This CDR3 contains 14 residues. J lost 9 bases, V lost 6 bases, and 4 bases had no gene match. Germline loops: CDR1 SGHNT, CDR2 YYREEE (reference sequence). Here the CDR3 DNA reads TGTGCCAGCACCCCGGGACTAGCGGGAGGTGAGCAGTTCTTC. Protein product: CASTPGLAGGEQFF.

This chain links TRBV5-4 with TRBJ1-3; D gene ambiguous. Trimming pared 0 bases from V and 0 bases from J, leaving 7 bases between. This CDR3 spans 15 amino acids. From germline, CDR1 is SGHNT and CDR2 YYREEE (reference sequence). CDR3 sequence (DNA): TGTGCCAGCAGCTTGGACGTGAGCTCTGGAAACACCATATATTTT. It specifies CASSLDVSSGNTIYF.

The chain couples TRBV6-5 to TRBJ1-5; D not resolved. In germline, CDR1 is MNHEY, CDR2 SVGAGI. The CDR3 runs to 15 residues. V was cut by 0 bases and J by 4 bases, with 10 bases left in between. CDR3 DNA sequence: TGTGCCAGCAGTTACTCGGTCAGAGGGAATCAGCCCCAGCATTTT. The encoded protein is CASSYSVRGNQPQHF.

The genes are TRBV15 and TRBJ2-5, with D perhaps TRBD1 (6 bases). The germline gives CDR1 LNHNV, CDR2 YYDKDF (reference sequence). This CDR3 has 14 residues. V lost 5 bases and J 0 bases, leaving 10 bases between the germline ends. This chain's CDR3 is CATSPRQDQETQYF. The CDR3 DNA reads as TGTGCCACCAGCCCCCGACAGGACCAAGAGACCCAGTACTTC.

This rearrangement joins TRBV7-9 to TRBJ2-7; a weak D match, TRBD2 (5 bases). The CDR3 spans 17 residues. Deletions cut 1 base from V and 0 bases from J, with 16 bases between. Germline V gene data show CDR1 as SEHNR and CDR2 as FQNEAQ (reference sequence). CDR3: CASSLGLGSLSSYEQYF. The CDR3 DNA follows: TGTGCCAGCAGCTTAGGGTTGGGGAGCTTAAGCTCCTACGAGCAGTACTTC.

In nucleotides, the CDR3 is TGTGCCAGCAGCTTAGGAGTGGACTATGGCTACACCTTC. This encodes CASSLGVDYGYTF. The gene calls are TRBV11-2 and TRBJ1-2; D gene unclear. Germline CDR1 is SGHAT and CDR2 is FQNNGV. This CDR3 has 13 amino acids. V gave up 1 base and J gave up 3 bases, with 6 bases separating them.

The chain's CDR3 is CASSRQDTYEQYF. The CDR3, as DNA: TGTGCCAGCAGCCGACAGGACACCTACGAGCAGTACTTC. The chain combines TRBV27 with TRBJ2-7; a weak D match, TRBD1 (6 bases). This CDR3 has 13 residues. Per the germline V gene, CDR1 is MNHEY and CDR2 is SMNVEV (reference sequence). V lost 6 bases and J lost 2, with 11 bases in between.

The chain couples TRBV11-1 to TRBJ2-5; the D gene is possibly TRBD1 (5 bases). The V gene lost 2 bases and the J gene lost 5 bases, with 18 bases spanning the gap. Per germline, CDR1 SGHAT and CDR2 FQDESV (reference sequence). CDR3 size: 16 residues. This CDR3 is CASSLTGQGPTETQYF. Written as DNA, the CDR3 is TGTGCCAGCAGCTTAACCGGACAAGGCCCTACGGAGACCCAGTACTTC. Together with reference TRBV11-1 and TRBJ2-5, the CDR3 gives the full variable domain: EAEVAQSPRYKITEKSQAVAFWCDPISGHATLYWYRQILGQGPELLVQFQDESVVDDSQLPKDRFSAERLKGVDSTLKIQPAELGDSAMYLCASSLTGQGPTETQYFGPGTRLLVL.

As concerns this clone: Germline and junction disagree at one end, which may indicate a read error. The chain links TRBV11-2 to TRBJ1-1; 7 bases fit TRBD1. The germline CDR1 and CDR2 sequences are SGHAT and FQNNGV. This CDR3 contains 14 residues. The CDR3, as DNA: TGTGCCGGCAGCTCCTCGACAGGGCACACTGAAGCTTTCTTT. It encodes CAGSSSTGHTEAFF.

This chain links TRBV7-9 with TRBJ1-6; weak D call: TRBD1 (5 bases). CDR1 SEHNR and CDR2 FQNEAQ come from the germline V gene (reference sequence). The CDR3 loop spans 16 amino acids. V gave up 1 base and J gave up 4 bases, with 11 bases separating them. This CDR3 is CASSLGDRTYNSPLHF. The CDR3 DNA reads as TGTGCCAGCAGCTTAGGTGACAGAACTTATAATTCACCCCTCCACTTT.

The J gene is TRBJ1-5, the V gene TRBV10-1; TRBD1 is a possible D gene (5 bases). The V and J ends lost 4 bases and 10 bases respectively, with 14 bases between them. The CDR3 covers 13 residues. Germline V CDR1 and CDR2: WNHNN, SYGVQD (reference sequence). The CDR3 region has the DNA TGCGCCAGCAGTGGGTCAGCCCAGGGACCCCAGCATTTT. This encodes CASSGSAQGPQHF.

V gene TRBV2 combines with J gene TRBJ1-1; unclear D gene. The germline V gene encodes CDR1 SNHLY and CDR2 FYNNEI. The CDR3 covers 14 residues. The V end lost 4 bases, the J end lost 2 bases, and 11 bases lay between the germline ends. CDR3 sequence (DNA): TGTGCCAGCAGTGTCTGGCGGGAAAACACTGAAGCTTTCTTT. This encodes CASSVWRENTEAFF.

The V gene is TRBV6-5, the J gene TRBJ1-2; 9 positions agree with TRBD1. Trimming removed 5 bases from V and 4 bases from J; junction bases left unmatched: 5. Per germline, CDR1 MNHEY and CDR2 SVGAGI. The CDR3 totals 14 residues. Here the CDR3 reads CASSLTGGGYGYTF. DNA for the CDR3: TGTGCCAGCAGTCTCACAGGGGGCGGCTATGGCTACACCTTC.

The chain has TRBV7-9 and TRBJ1-2; 9 positions match TRBD1. The CDR3 loop spans 15 amino acids. Germline values: CDR1 SEHNR, CDR2 FQNEAQ (reference sequence). Losses at the gene ends were 4 bases for V and 4 bases for J; bases not matched to a gene: 7. As DNA, the CDR3 is TGTGCCAGCAGCTCGGACAGGGGTTTATCCTATGGCTACACCTTC. Residues: CASSSDRGLSYGYTF. Supplemented by reference TRBV7-9 and TRBJ1-2, the full variable domain reads DTGVSQNPRHKITKRGQNVTFRCDPISEHNRLYWYRQTLGQGPEFLTYFQNEAQLEKSRLLSDRFSAERPKGSFSTLEIQRTEQGDSAMYLCASSSDRGLSYGYTFGSGTRLTVV.

This sequence joins TRBV19 and TRBJ1-3, with D perhaps matching TRBD1 (5 bases). V was cut by 6 bases and J by 2 bases, with 11 bases left in between. This CDR3 contains 14 residues. Germline V gene sequence: CDR1 LNHDA, CDR2 SQIVND (reference sequence). In DNA form, the CDR3 reads TGTGCCAGTAGACTAACAGGCCCTGGAAACACCATATATTTT. Its translation is CASRLTGPGNTIYF.

This clone occurred a few times. The V call is TRBV4-2, the J call TRBJ2-7, with TRBD2 matching over 12 bases. Germline CDR1 and CDR2: LGHNA and YNFKEQ. J gave up 1 base and V 1 base, and 8 bases lay outside the gene matches. The CDR3 covers 18 residues. The DNA of the CDR3 is TGTGCCAGCAGCCAAGGGACTAGCGGGACTCTAATTTCCTACGAGCAGTACTTC. It specifies CASSQGTSGTLISYEQYF.

The chain is built from TRBV19 and TRBJ1-1, with D possibly TRBD1 on 6 matching bases. The germline V and J ends were trimmed by 7 bases and 3 bases, with 18 bases remaining between them. CDR1 is LNHDA and CDR2 is SQIVND in the germline V gene (reference sequence). The CDR3 is made up of 15 amino acids. CDR3 sequence reads: CASMVLGGGYTEAFF. CDR3 in DNA: TGTGCCAGTATGGTATTAGGGGGTGGGTACACTGAAGCTTTCTTT. The complete variable domain, with remaining parts taken from reference TRBV19 and TRBJ1-1, reads DGGITQSPKYLFRKEGQNVTLSCEQNLNHDAMYWYRQDPGQGLRLIYYSQIVNDFQKGDIAEGYSVSREKKESFPLTVTSAQKNPTAFYLCASMVLGGGYTEAFFGQGTRLTVV.

This clone showed up just a few times. V and J are TRBV28 and TRBJ2-7; the D gene is possibly TRBD1 (7 bases). Germline V lookup: CDR1 MDHEN, CDR2 SYDVKM. V gave up 8 bases and J gave up 2 bases, with 19 bases separating them. The CDR3 loop spans 15 amino acids. The CDR3 sequence is CASGPGATGTYEQYF. The DNA of the CDR3 is TGTGCCAGCGGCCCGGGGGCGACAGGGACCTACGAGCAGTACTTC. Combining the CDR3 with reference TRBV28 and TRBJ2-7 gives the whole variable domain DVKVTQSSRYLVKRTGEKVFLECVQDMDHENMFWYRQDPGLGLRLIYFSYDVKMKEKGDIPEGYSVSREKKERFSLILESASTNQTSMYLCASGPGATGTYEQYFGPGTRLTVT.

This clone was picked up a small number of times. The gene calls are TRBV5-8 and TRBJ2-7, with 7 bases aligning to TRBD2. The V gene end was trimmed by 4 bases and the J gene end by 3 bases; junction bases not matched to a gene: 10. CDR1 and CDR2 from the germline V gene are SGHTS and YDEGEE. The CDR3 is made up of 15 amino acids. CDR3 loop: CASSPWEGAVYEQYF. As DNA, the CDR3 is TGTGCCAGCAGCCCATGGGAGGGAGCCGTCTACGAGCAGTACTTC. Variable domain in full (rest from reference TRBV5-8 and TRBJ2-7): EAGVTQSPTHLIKTRGQQATLRCSPISGHTSVYWYQQALGLGLQFLLWYDEGEERNRGNFPPRFSGRQFPNYSSELNVNALELEDSALYLCASSPWEGAVYEQYFGPGTRLTVT.

This clone showed up just once. The chain couples TRBV5-1 to TRBJ2-4, with a tentative D call TRBD2 (5 bases). This CDR3 comprises 17 residues. Looked up from germline, CDR1 is SGHRS and CDR2 is YFSETQ. Trimming removed 2 bases from V and 5 bases from J, with 20 bases in between. The CDR3 DNA reads TGCGCCAGCAGCTTTCGGAGCGTTCTCAAGAGGGAAAACATTCAGTACTTC. This translates into CASSFRSVLKRENIQYF. The full variable domain, in which reference TRBV5-1 and TRBJ2-4 provide the parts outside the CDR3, is KAGVTQTPRYLIKTRGQQVTLSCSPISGHRSVSWYQQTPGQGLQFLFEYFSETQRNKGNFPGRFSGRQFSNSRSEMNVSTLELGDSALYLCASSFRSVLKRENIQYFGAGTRLSVL.

The rearrangement links TRBV6-5 to TRBJ2-7; 8 positions agree with TRBD1. The CDR3 loop spans 13 amino acids. CDR1 and CDR2 from the germline V gene are MNHEY and SVGAGI. V dropped 4 bases and J dropped 3; count of bases not matched to a gene: 2. Here the CDR3 reads CASSWTGNYEQYF. The CDR3 nucleotides are TGTGCCAGCAGTTGGACAGGGAACTACGAGCAGTACTTC.

The table lists this clone with a count of one. The chain employs TRBV19 and TRBJ2-3; D possibly corresponds to TRBD2 (6 bases). Between the trimmed V and J ends, which lost 3 bases and 2 bases, there was a span of 12 bases. CDR3 length: 15 amino acids. Germline V gene data show CDR1 as LNHDA and CDR2 as SQIVND (reference sequence). CDR3 nucleotides: TGTGCCAGTAGTATGGGAAGCGGGTTCACAGATACGCAGTATTTT. It encodes CASSMGSGFTDTQYF.

This clone has a count of ten or more. V and J are TRBV5-4 and TRBJ2-1, with TRBD2 matching 14 bases. After removal of 4 bases from V and 8 bases from J, the junction contained 5 bases not matched to a gene. CDR3 size: 15 residues. The germline CDR1 and CDR2 sequences are SGHNT and YYREEE (reference sequence). The CDR3 here is CASSPGTSGSYEQFF. In DNA, the CDR3 is TGTGCCAGCAGCCCCGGGACTAGCGGGAGTTATGAGCAGTTCTTC.